This T cell receptor beta chain was recovered during a study of cytomegalovirus exposure and HLA in healthy donors (TCRdb year 2017). Regarding the research as a whole: In an earlier analysis of roughly 590 of the donors, about 270 Gb of sequence data and just under 120 million unique TCR beta sequences from roughly 180 million T cells were reported. An early release that covered fewer than 800 HLA-typed donors contained approximately 300 gigabases of sequencing data and around 85 million unique TCR sequences. Of the roughly 420 genotyped donors, 65% to 90% were placed in the genetic ancestry cluster associated with self-reported Caucasian donors. The study was designed to test whether signatures of past pathogen exposure could be identified by cataloging public T cell receptors. Using immunosequencing, the study profiled T cell repertoires from 666 subjects and related those repertoires to cytomegalovirus serostatus. A separate validation cohort of roughly 130 different subjects was used in addition to the roughly 670-subject first cohort. High-throughput TCR immunosequencing, statistical association of individual TCRs with disease status, and machine learning were combined to predict cytomegalovirus infection status. A later analysis re-examined previously published TCR beta repertoires from more than 600 donors and added high-resolution HLA genotyping to investigate patterns of TCR occurrence. In the later analysis, no new phenotypic data were used to find candidate immune exposures; instead, reliance was placed on TCR beta sequences and their occurrence across donors. An earlier analysis of roughly 600 of the donors used high-throughput TCR beta sequencing to judge whether each TCR beta V gene segment behaved as functional or pseudogenic. Donor age, sex, ethnicity and CMV serostatus were compiled together with the repertoire data. In a later genetic analysis, genome-wide SNP genotypes for about 55% of the 666 donors were used, and that subset was treated as a discovery cohort. All discovery cohort repertoires had been generated on a single sequencing platform. Class I and class II HLA loci were covered by the typing at four-digit resolution. The number of donors typed differed by locus, with 629-630 for A, B, C, DRB1 and DQB1, 522 for DQA1, 606 for DPA1, and around 450 for DPB1. Four or five DR-DQ haplotypes were handled as single units for association and clustering because linkage in the cohort was strong. Among about 400 genotyped donors of the cohort, an average of about 220,000 unique TCR beta nucleotide sequences was sequenced per donor, of which 15% to 20% were non-productive.

The cohort was made up of roughly 670 healthy bone marrow donors. All cohort members were sampled while nominally healthy, although unrecorded immune exposures were likely present. The donor was CMV seropositive and belonged to the group of 250 to 300 seropositive cohort members. Every donor gave a peripheral blood sample, and the peripheral blood mononuclear cells from that sample were used for TCR beta sequencing. Genomic DNA extraction from the blood cell samples was performed with the Qiagen DNeasy Blood Extraction Kit. The receptor library was made with the immunoSEQ multiplex PCR assay. For the multiplex PCR, a mixture combining 60 forward primers for TCR Vbeta segments and 13 reverse primers for TCR Jbeta segments was used. Amplification of the CDR3 region of rearranged TCR beta genes was performed with a multiplex PCR assay on genomic DNA. The amplified TCR beta libraries were sequenced on the Illumina HiSeq System as 87-base-pair reads. The study's own analysis went as follows. A later analysis tallied around 82 million unique TCR beta chains across the approximately 670 repertoires, and approximately 11 million of those chains were shared by two or more donors. Raw reads were error-corrected and collapsed into unique sequences with a nearest-neighbor algorithm that merged closely related sequences to remove PCR and sequencing errors. CDR3 sequences were aligned to IMGT reference sequences to assign V, D and J gene segments. For a sequence to be retained, a match of at least six nucleotides to both a V gene segment and a J gene segment was required. A rearrangement counted as productive if the CDR3 had no stop codons and remained in frame with V and J, and every other rearrangement counted as non-productive. Following IMGT convention, CDR3 was defined as the stretch from the second conserved V-encoded cysteine up to the conserved J-encoded phenylalanine. Sequences without an unambiguous match to a single V gene segment were excluded from the earlier analysis of about 600 of the donors. An earlier analysis of several hundred of the donors called V segments functional above 56.7% productive rearrangements and segregating when the between-donor standard deviation exceeded 5%. A statistical classification framework was developed to diagnose cytomegalovirus status using the catalog of TCR beta chain sequences. V and J gene assignment, in a later analysis, came from comparing TCR nucleotide sequences with IMGT/GENE-DB human TR gene sequences. The TCRdist pipeline was used in a later analysis to assign CDR3 sequences and most-parsimonious VDJ recombination scenarios. A later analysis defined each TCR beta chain by its CDR3 amino acid sequence plus V-gene family, and excluded reads lacking a unique V-gene family. As a way to deal with suspected cross-contamination and a sequencing artifact, a later analysis dropped approximately 590 nucleotide sequences that were highly shared and had low generation probability. A later analysis calculated a clonal expansion index for each public chain from normalized within-repertoire ranks of inferred template counts. In a later analysis, generation probabilities were computed with a VDJ recombination model fitted to out-of-frame rearrangements, and the resulting probabilities were checked against IGoR. In a later analysis, hypergeometric tests were used to score TCR-TCR, TCR-HLA and TCR-CMV co-occurrence, with a repertoire-size bias correction applied to TCR pairs. To estimate false discovery rates, a later analysis permuted the HLA or CMV assignments 20 times. In a later analysis, co-occurring TCRs were grouped using DBSCAN, with TCRdist sequence similarity added in when clustering inside HLA-allele-positive subsets. Repertoires with fewer than 30,000 or more than 120,000 public chains, plus five repertoires with anomalous nucleotide sharing, were excluded from co-occurrence clustering. The immuneACCESS repertoire file appears here via TCRdb, limited to in-frame rearrangements. These files lack a portion of the clones; in checked studies, under half of the deficit traces to unresolved V genes, and the cause of the others is not known. V, J and clone size derive from that table, while D and trimming were established from the DNA sequence. This sample comprises over 150,000 clones, roughly 70% of them detected only once. Approximately 2.8% of the sample lies in the top ten.

A word on this clone: Its antigen specificity is not known. Base qualities were left out, and no much larger clone turns up one base away.

The paper's findings and limits, for the study overall: A further reported finding was that TCR beta sequences accurately predicted the HLA-A and HLA-B alleles for most subjects in the first cohort. In the study, some 160 TCR beta chains were listed as associated with cytomegalovirus. In a later analysis, 16,951 TCR beta sequences were associated with specific HLA alleles at a false discovery rate of 0.05. Compared with the 666-donor mean, donors in an Asian-associated ancestry cluster had fewer N-insertions in productive TCRs, according to a later genetic analysis. In this cohort, only TCR beta chains were sequenced, and detectable features were limited by the absence of alpha or paired-chain data. The presence/absence analyses assumed that sequencing depth was roughly uniform across donors, and that assumption may not be true. In a later analysis, HLA-associated TCR beta chains were found to be more clonally expanded and to have lower generation probabilities than equally common non-associated chains. The earlier analysis of fewer than 750 of the donors excluded approximately 15 rarely observed V segments, including chromosome 9 orphons, because counts were too low. The only immune exposure information available for the cohort was CMV serostatus. While some public TCRs were present in many individuals, most TCR sequences turned up only very rarely across donors. Most CMV-associated TCR beta chains appeared to be HLA-restricted in a later analysis, and the HLA associations seemed to be driven largely by CMV exposure. In a later genetic analysis, a missense DCLRE1C variant was associated with V-gene and J-gene trimming of TCR beta chains, and the association was replicated in an independent cohort. Linkage disequilibrium might explain the correlated functional status among segregating V segments, but an unknown experimental factor could not be excluded. According to a later analysis, parvovirus B19, influenza, CMV and Epstein-Barr virus appeared linked to several top co-occurrence clusters. According to a later analysis, TCR association rates differed among HLA loci, with DRB1 alleles showing the most associated TCRs and HLA-C alleles showing the fewest. The authors suggested that the approach could potentially be extended to other disease states and immunological phenotypes. The sequencing pipeline was judged likely to have produced a cluster of highly shared sequence variants as a technical artifact. In vitro tests confirmed that three of the cytomegalovirus-associated TCR beta chains recognize cytomegalovirus antigens. The classifier was reported to diagnose cytomegalovirus status with high specificity and sensitivity in both the original and validation cohorts. An earlier analysis of around 500 of the donors showed that most TCR beta V segments appeared in productive rearrangements either about 87% or about 30% of the time, which broadly matched IMGT annotations. Because HLA typing was unavailable for some donors at each locus, only the typed subset was used in association tests. Strong co-occurrence of HLA alleles, especially DR and DQ, made assigning TCR associations to individual alleles difficult.

This clonotype originated in a woman aged 35 to 49 in good health and CMV-seropositive. Specimen: PBMCs.

The sequenced DNA is TGTGCCAGCAGTCCTCACAACTCCTACGAGCAGTACTTC. The encoded protein is CASSPHNSYEQYF. The chain is encoded by TRBV27 joined to TRBJ2-7; no D segment can be confidently identified. The germline V gene (reference sequence) provides CDR1 MNHEY and CDR2 SMNVEV. The V end loses 5 bases and the J end loses 0 bases, and a stretch of 8 bases separates them. The CDR3 holds 13 amino acids from the cysteine to the phenylalanine. The DNA shown is the 39-base CDR3, in frame from base 1.